One sample yielded the 26 T cell receptor beta chains listed below, sequenced in a study of T-cell memory formation after mild COVID-19. TCRdb reprocessed the 5' RACE reads with MiXCR, giving one entry per CDR3 protein. This table holds about 260,000 distinct CDR3 sequences, under 8.5% found once. Sequenced material: PBMCs or a T cell subset sorted from them (not recorded which). The receptors were sampled from a man in his late teens or twenties who had mild COVID-19 (a few samples of this study predate the infection). Cell type and time point are not known.

A few counts support this clonotype. The chain is built from TRBV6-2 or TRBV6-3 and TRBJ2-7, with a possible D match to TRBD1 (5 bases). The CDR3 sequence is 13 residues long. V was clipped by 6 bases and J by 5 bases, with 14 bases between them. The germline CDR1 and CDR2 sequences are MNHEY and SVGEGT. CDR3 coding DNA: TGTGCCAGCAGGGCAAGACAGTTCGACGAGCAGTACGTC. It codes for CASRARQFDEQYV.

There are a few counts of this clonotype. The chain uses TRBV20-1 and TRBJ2-1; D perhaps matches TRBD2 (6 bases). The CDR3 is made up of 13 amino acids. V dropped 2 bases and J dropped 5 bases, with 10 bases sitting between them. Per germline, CDR1 DFQATT and CDR2 SNEGSKA (reference sequence). CDR3 region: CSARHSGHNEQFF. CDR3 in DNA: TGCAGTGCTAGACATAGCGGCCACAATGAGCAGTTCTTC.

This clonotype was detected many times. V usage is TRBV27 and J usage is TRBJ1-1, with 7 bases identical to TRBD1. Germline CDR1 and CDR2: MNHEY and SMNVEV (reference sequence). With V trimmed by 1 base and J by 5 bases, 7 bases remained unmatched. This CDR3 region has 15 residues. The CDR3 DNA follows: TGTGCCAGCAGTTTATTTACAGGGGTGGAAACTGAAGCTTTCTTT. Translated: CASSLFTGVETEAFF.

The chain uses TRBV7-9 and TRBJ2-6; 8 bases are shared with TRBD2. Germline V gene sequence: CDR1 SEHNR, CDR2 FQNEAQ (reference sequence). The CDR3 has 16 amino acids. V lost 3 bases, J lost 4 bases, and 5 bases stayed unmatched. The DNA for the CDR3 is TGTGCCAGCAGCTTCCCGGGGGGGAGAGGGGCCAACGTCCTGACTTTC. Protein: CASSFPGGRGANVLTF.

V usage is TRBV20-1 and J usage is TRBJ1-4; a weak D match, TRBD1 (6 bases). The V end was cut by 2 bases, the J end by 1 base, with 8 bases between. Per the germline V gene, CDR1 is DFQATT and CDR2 is SNEGSKA (reference sequence). CDR3 length: 14 amino acids. The CDR3 region has the DNA TGCAGTGCTAGACCAGGGGAAACTAATGAAAAACTGTTTTTT. This gives the protein CSARPGETNEKLFF.

This clonotype was observed a few times. The chain has TRBV7-9 and TRBJ2-1, with a possible D match to TRBD2 (7 bases). CDR1 and CDR2 (germline): SEHNR, FQNEAQ (reference sequence). The length of the CDR3 is 15 residues. V was pared by 3 bases and J by 5 bases, with 14 bases between. The CDR3 protein is CASSFSGGRDNEQFF. The CDR3 DNA follows: TGTGCCAGCAGCTTCTCCGGGGGGCGGGACAATGAGCAGTTCTTC.

This clonotype was seen many times. The gene calls are TRBV5-1 and TRBJ2-2, with 8 bases matching TRBD1. The CDR3 spans 15 residues. Germline V gene lookup returns CDR1 SGHRS and CDR2 YFSETQ. V lost 2 bases and J lost 1; bases outside the gene matches: 1. The DNA of the CDR3 is TGCGCCAGCAGCTTCGGACAGGGGAACACCGGGGAGCTGTTTTTT. Its translation is CASSFGQGNTGELFF.

The sample holds a few counts of this clonotype. The genes are TRBV5-1 and TRBJ2-5, with D maybe TRBD2 (5 bases). CDR1 and CDR2 from the germline V gene are SGHRS and YFSETQ. The CDR3 consists of 13 residues. Trimming pared 1 base from V and 5 bases from J, leaving 9 bases between. The CDR3 sequence is CASSLREDETQYF. CDR3 sequence (DNA): TGCGCCAGCAGCTTGCGGGAAGATGAGACCCAGTACTTC.

This clonotype was seen at least ten times. The CDR3 coding sequence is TGCAGTGCTAGAGTGCCCACAGATACGCAGTATTTT. Amino acid sequence: CSARVPTDTQYF. This chain links TRBV20-1 with TRBJ2-3; D not certain. CDR1 and CDR2 (germline): DFQATT, SNEGSKA (reference sequence). The CDR3 covers 12 residues. V was shortened by 1 base and J by 2 bases, with 4 bases between the two germline ends.

This clonotype was counted many times. The chain links TRBV7-9 to TRBJ2-1; D possibly corresponds to TRBD2 (5 bases). Germline V CDR1 and CDR2: SEHNR, FQNEAQ (reference sequence). This CDR3 comprises 14 residues. V dropped 3 bases and J dropped 8 bases, with 14 bases sitting between them. CDR3 coding DNA: TGTGCCAGCAGCTTGAGGTGGAGCGGCGATGAGCAGTTCTTC. Translating gives CASSLRWSGDEQFF.

This clonotype was seen more than once but under ten times. V gene TRBV20-1 combines with J gene TRBJ2-3; TRBD2 matches at 9 bases. This CDR3 comprises 16 residues. J gave up 2 bases and V 1 base, and 7 bases lay outside the gene matches. Germline CDR1 and CDR2: DFQATT and SNEGSKA (reference sequence). CDR3 loop: CSARGASGVNTDTQYF. The CDR3 DNA follows: TGCAGTGCTAGAGGGGCTAGCGGGGTCAACACAGATACGCAGTATTTT.

The table lists this clonotype with a few counts. V is TRBV25-1 and J is TRBJ2-3, with D uncertain. The germline V gene has CDR1 MGHDK and CDR2 SYGVNS. This CDR3 has 13 amino acids. V was trimmed by 1 base and J by 2 bases, leaving 4 bases between them. CDR3 in amino acids: CASSEFLTDTQYF. CDR3 DNA: TGTGCCAGCAGTGAATTCCTCACAGATACGCAGTATTTT. Full variable domain (remainder filled in from reference TRBV25-1 and TRBJ2-3): EADIYQTPRYLVIGTGKKITLECSQTMGHDKMYWYQQDPGMELHLIHYSYGVNSTEKGDLSSESTVSRIRTEHFPLTLESARPSHTSQYLCASSEFLTDTQYFGPGTRLTVL.

The chain joins TRBV5-1 to TRBJ2-5; D is perhaps TRBD1 or TRBD2 (5 bases each). In germline, CDR1 is SGHRS, CDR2 YFSETQ. The CDR3 extends over 16 amino acids. V was shortened by 0 bases and J by 4 bases, with 16 bases between the two germline ends. The CDR3 sequence: CASSLAVQGGGETQYF. DNA for the CDR3: TGCGCCAGCAGCTTGGCCGTGCAGGGTGGAGGAGAGACCCAGTACTTC.

The DNA of the CDR3 is TGTGCCAGCAGTTACTTTTCGGGGGATACGCAGTATTTT. This codes for CASSYFSGDTQYF. The chain links TRBV6-2 or TRBV6-3 to TRBJ2-3; a possible D gene is TRBD2 (5 bases). The CDR3 spans 13 residues. The V end was cut by 1 base, the J end by 6 bases, with 8 bases between. Germline CDR1 reads MNHEY; CDR2 reads SVGEGT.

This clonotype has just a few counts. CDR3 in amino acids: CASSIRQGANYGYTF. The CDR3 DNA is TGTGCCAGCAGCATCCGACAGGGAGCTAACTATGGCTACACCTTC. The chain joins TRBV9 to TRBJ1-2; 7 nucleotides agree with TRBD1. The CDR3 sequence is 15 residues long. The junction had 6 bases not matched to a gene; V was cut back by 4 bases and J by 0 bases. Germline V lookup: CDR1 SGDLS, CDR2 YYNGEE.

This clonotype was counted a few times. V and J are TRBV27 and TRBJ1-4; 7 bases match TRBD1. This CDR3 is 14 amino acids long. Germline V gives CDR1 MNHEY, CDR2 SMNVEV (reference sequence). After removal of 6 bases from V and 7 bases from J, the junction contained 8 bases not matched to a gene. DNA for the CDR3: TGTGCCAGCAGCATAAACAGGGGCGGTGAAAAACTGTTTTTT. Its protein product is CASSINRGGEKLFF.

This clonotype appeared a few times. This rearrangement joins TRBV12-3 or TRBV12-4 to TRBJ1-2; 8 positions match TRBD1. This CDR3 region has 13 residues. V dropped 8 bases and J dropped 7; count of bases not matched to a gene: 9. CDR3 sequence reads: CASWDRSRSGYTF. The CDR3 region has the DNA TGTGCCAGCTGGGACAGGTCCAGAAGTGGCTACACCTTC.

The chain uses TRBV18 and TRBJ2-3, with a possible D match to TRBD2 (6 bases). Looked up from germline, CDR1 is KGHSH and CDR2 is LQKENI. This CDR3 contains 18 residues. The V gene lost 2 bases and the J gene lost 4 bases, with 22 bases spanning the gap. The CDR3 loop reads CASSPSGLPFEVADTQYF. In nucleotides, the CDR3 is TGTGCCAGCTCACCATCGGGACTCCCGTTTGAAGTGGCAGATACGCAGTATTTT.

This clonotype was counted between two and nine times. CDR3 in amino acids: CASSEISGVDTQYF. CDR3 nucleotide sequence: TGTGCCAGCAGTGAAATATCCGGGGTGGATACGCAGTATTTT. The genes are TRBV6-4 and TRBJ2-3; maybe TRBD2 (5 bases). The CDR3 spans 14 residues. The germline V and J ends were trimmed by 3 bases and 6 bases, with 13 bases remaining between them. Germline V gives CDR1 MRHNA, CDR2 SNTAGT.

The chain has TRBV5-1 and TRBJ2-7, with unresolved D. The CDR3 totals 14 residues. Trimming removed 2 bases from V and 5 bases from J, with 14 bases in between. Germline CDR1 and CDR2: SGHRS and YFSETQ. The CDR3 here is CASSFPLGRDEQYV. The CDR3 nucleotides read TGCGCCAGCAGCTTCCCCCTGGGTCGGGACGAGCAGTACGTC.

This clonotype was detected ten times or more. The chain has TRBV7-6 and TRBJ2-3, with TRBD2 matching 14 bases. The CDR3 is 17 residues long. Germline CDR1 reads SGHVS; CDR2 reads FNYEAQ. After removal of 6 bases from V and 0 bases from J, the junction contained 5 bases not matched to a gene. The CDR3 coding sequence is TGTGCCAGCAGTCCGGGACTAGCGGGAGATAGCACAGATACGCAGTATTTT. It translates to CASSPGLAGDSTDTQYF.

The chain links TRBV9 to TRBJ2-5; maybe TRBD2 (5 bases). Trimming removed 0 bases from V and 1 base from J, with 10 bases in between. CDR1 is SGDLS, CDR2 YYNGEE, per germline. The CDR3 consists of 15 residues. CDR3 in amino acids: CASSVGTATQETQYF. In nucleotides, the CDR3 is TGTGCCAGCAGCGTAGGGACTGCCACCCAAGAGACCCAGTACTTC.

The V call is TRBV5-1, the J call TRBJ2-1; perhaps D is TRBD1 or TRBD2 (5 bases each). The germline gives CDR1 SGHRS, CDR2 YFSETQ. The V gene lost 0 bases and the J gene lost 5 bases, with 15 bases spanning the gap. The CDR3 totals 16 residues. The CDR3 sequence: CASSLDPGFGDNEQFF. DNA of the CDR3: TGCGCCAGCAGCTTGGACCCAGGGTTCGGGGACAATGAGCAGTTCTTC.

This clonotype turned up a few times. The rearrangement links TRBV10-3 to TRBJ2-5; TRBD2 matches 7 bases. Germline values: CDR1 ENHRY, CDR2 SYGVKD. Unmatched junction bases numbered 6, after V lost 7 bases and J lost 7 bases. This CDR3 has 12 amino acids. CDR3 coding DNA: TGTGCCATCACAAGCGGGGACGGGACCCAGTACTTC. It specifies CAITSGDGTQYF.

At least ten counts were recorded for this clonotype. The chain employs TRBV7-2 and TRBJ2-7; possible D gene TRBD1, 6 bases. The length of the CDR3 is 14 residues. Trimming stripped 6 bases from V and 2 bases from J, with 14 bases between. Germline CDR1 reads SGHTA; CDR2 reads FQGNSA. In DNA form, the CDR3 reads TGTGCCAGCAGAAGGACAGAGGGACCCTACGAGCAGTACTTC. It codes for CASRRTEGPYEQYF. Based on the CDR3 plus reference TRBV7-2 and TRBJ2-7, the full variable domain is GAGVSQSPSNKVTEKGKDVELRCDPISGHTALYWYRQSLGQGLEFLIYFQGNSAPDKSGLPSDRFSAERTGGSVSTLTIQRTQQEDSAVYLCASRRTEGPYEQYFGPGTRLTVT.

This clonotype came up many times. V and J are TRBV7-2 and TRBJ2-4; 9 positions agree with TRBD1. Germline assignment: CDR1 SGHTA and CDR2 FQGNSA. Germline trimming cut 4 bases from V and 7 bases from J; bases unmatched to any gene: 8. The CDR3 extends over 15 amino acids. CDR3 region: CASSYRTGAENIQYF. The CDR3 DNA reads as TGTGCCAGCAGCTACCGGACAGGGGCGGAGAACATTCAGTACTTC.